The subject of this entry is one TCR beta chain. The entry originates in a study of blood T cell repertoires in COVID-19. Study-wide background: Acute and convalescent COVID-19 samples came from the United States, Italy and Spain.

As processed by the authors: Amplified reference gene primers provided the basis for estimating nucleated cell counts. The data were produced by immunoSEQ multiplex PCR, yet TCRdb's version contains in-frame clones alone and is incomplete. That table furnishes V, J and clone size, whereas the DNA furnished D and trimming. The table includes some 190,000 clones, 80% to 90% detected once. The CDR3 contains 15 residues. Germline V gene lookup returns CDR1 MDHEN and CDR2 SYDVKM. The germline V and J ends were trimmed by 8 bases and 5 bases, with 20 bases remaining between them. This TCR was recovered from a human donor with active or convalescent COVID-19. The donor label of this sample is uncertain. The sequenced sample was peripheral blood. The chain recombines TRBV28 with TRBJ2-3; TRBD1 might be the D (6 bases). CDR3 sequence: CASPPRQVTGDTQYF. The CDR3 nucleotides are TGTGCCAGCCCCCCCCGACAGGTCACGGGAGATACGCAGTATTTT.